The clone carrying this TCR beta chain was picked up a small number of times. This sample was taken from a study of early T cells in non-severe SARS-CoV-2 infection. TCRdb independently ran MiXCR on the 5' RACE reads; one entry per CDR3 protein. This sample yields tens of thousands of distinct CDR3 sequences, of which roughly 7.1% are seen a single time; roughly 10% belongs to the top ten. The CDR3 extends over 15 amino acids. V shed 5 bases and J 3 bases; nucleotides not matched to a gene: 4. The germline CDR1 and CDR2 sequences are DFQATT and SNEGSKA (reference sequence). The chain couples TRBV20-1 to TRBJ2-1; 13 bases are shared with TRBD2. The specimen was whole blood, collected at baseline. This TCR was sampled from an adult who was a healthcare worker with PCR-confirmed SARS-CoV-2 infection or an uninfected control (not recorded which). This CDR3 reads CSACGLAGVYNEQFF. The CDR3 bases are TGCAGTGCTTGCGGACTAGCGGGAGTCTACAATGAGCAGTTCTTC.